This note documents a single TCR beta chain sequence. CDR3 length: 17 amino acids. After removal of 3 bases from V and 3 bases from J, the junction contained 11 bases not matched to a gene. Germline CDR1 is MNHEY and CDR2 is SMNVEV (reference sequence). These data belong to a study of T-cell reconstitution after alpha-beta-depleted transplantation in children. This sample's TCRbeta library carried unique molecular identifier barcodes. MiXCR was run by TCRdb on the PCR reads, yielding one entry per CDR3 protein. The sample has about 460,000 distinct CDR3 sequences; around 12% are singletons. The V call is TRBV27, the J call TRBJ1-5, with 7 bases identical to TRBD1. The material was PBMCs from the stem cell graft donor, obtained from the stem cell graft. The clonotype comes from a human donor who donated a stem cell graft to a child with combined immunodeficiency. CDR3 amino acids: CASSFSTPGTANQPQHF. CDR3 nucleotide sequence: TGTGCCAGCAGTTTTAGTACCCCCGGGACAGCCAATCAGCCCCAGCATTTT.